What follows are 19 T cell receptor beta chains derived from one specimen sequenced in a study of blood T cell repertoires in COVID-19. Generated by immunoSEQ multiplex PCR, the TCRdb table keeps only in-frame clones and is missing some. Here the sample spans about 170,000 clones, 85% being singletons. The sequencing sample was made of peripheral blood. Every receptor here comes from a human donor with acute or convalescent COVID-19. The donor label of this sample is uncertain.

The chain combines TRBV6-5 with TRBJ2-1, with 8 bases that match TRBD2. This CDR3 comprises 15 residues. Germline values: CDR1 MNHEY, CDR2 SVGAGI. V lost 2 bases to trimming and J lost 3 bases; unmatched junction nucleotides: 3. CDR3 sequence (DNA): TGTGCCAGCAGTTACCAGCGGGGGAGCTACAATGAGCAGTTCTTC. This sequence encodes CASSYQRGSYNEQFF.

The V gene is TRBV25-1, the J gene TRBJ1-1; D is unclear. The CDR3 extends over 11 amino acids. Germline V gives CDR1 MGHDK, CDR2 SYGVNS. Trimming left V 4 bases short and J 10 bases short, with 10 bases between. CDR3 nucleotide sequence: TGTGCCAGCAGTGCAGGTTTTTTAGCTTTCTTT. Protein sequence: CASSAGFLAFF.

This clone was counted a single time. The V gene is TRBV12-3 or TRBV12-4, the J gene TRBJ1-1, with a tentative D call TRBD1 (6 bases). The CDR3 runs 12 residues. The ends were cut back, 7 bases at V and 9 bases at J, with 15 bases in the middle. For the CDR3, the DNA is TGTGCCAGCAACCCCGACAGGATACAAGCTTTCTTT. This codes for CASNPDRIQAFF.

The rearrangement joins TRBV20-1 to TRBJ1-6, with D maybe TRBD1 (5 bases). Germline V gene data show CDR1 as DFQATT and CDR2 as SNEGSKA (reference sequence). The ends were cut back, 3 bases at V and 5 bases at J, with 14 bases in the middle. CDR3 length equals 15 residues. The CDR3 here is CSASVVGLHNSPLHF. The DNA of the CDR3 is TGCAGTGCTAGTGTCGTGGGACTACATAATTCACCCCTCCACTTT.

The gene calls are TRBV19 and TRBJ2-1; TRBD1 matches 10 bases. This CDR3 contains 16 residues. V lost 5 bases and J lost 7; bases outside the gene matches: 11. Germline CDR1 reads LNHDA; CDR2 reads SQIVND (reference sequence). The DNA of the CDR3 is TGTGCCAGTAGTCTGATACGGACAGGGGGAATAAATGAGCAGTTCTTC. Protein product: CASSLIRTGGINEQFF.

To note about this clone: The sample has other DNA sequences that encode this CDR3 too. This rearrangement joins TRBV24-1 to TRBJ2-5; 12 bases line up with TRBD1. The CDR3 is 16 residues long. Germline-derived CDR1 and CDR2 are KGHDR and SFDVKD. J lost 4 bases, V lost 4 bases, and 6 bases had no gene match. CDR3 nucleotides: TGTGCCACCAGTGACCCGGGACAGGGGGCGTTAGAGACCCAGTACTTC. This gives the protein CATSDPGQGALETQYF.

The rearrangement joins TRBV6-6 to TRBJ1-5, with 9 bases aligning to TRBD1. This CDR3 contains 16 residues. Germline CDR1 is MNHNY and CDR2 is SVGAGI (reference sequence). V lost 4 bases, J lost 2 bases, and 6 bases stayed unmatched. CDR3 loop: CASSSTDRGGNQPQHF. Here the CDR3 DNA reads TGTGCCAGCAGTTCGACGGACAGGGGAGGCAATCAGCCCCAGCATTTT.

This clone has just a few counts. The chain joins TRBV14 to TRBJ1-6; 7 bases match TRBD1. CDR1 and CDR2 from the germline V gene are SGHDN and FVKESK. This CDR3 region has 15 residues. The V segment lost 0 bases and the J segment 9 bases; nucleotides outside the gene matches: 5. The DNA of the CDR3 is TGTGCCAGCAGCCAAGAGCACAGGGGAGGTTCACCCCTCCACTTT. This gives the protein CASSQEHRGGSPLHF.

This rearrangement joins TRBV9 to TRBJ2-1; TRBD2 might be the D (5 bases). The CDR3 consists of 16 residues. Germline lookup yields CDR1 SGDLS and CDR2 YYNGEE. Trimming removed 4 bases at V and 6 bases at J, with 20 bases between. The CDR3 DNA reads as TGTGCCAGCAGCCCGGGTGGGGAGACGGGTATCAATGAGCAGTTCTTC. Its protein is CASSPGGETGINEQFF.

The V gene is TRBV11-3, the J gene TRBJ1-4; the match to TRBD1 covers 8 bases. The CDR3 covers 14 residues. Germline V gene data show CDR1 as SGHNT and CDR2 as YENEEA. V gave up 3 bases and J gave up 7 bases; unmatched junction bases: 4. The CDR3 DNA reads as TGTGCCAGCAGCTTTACAGGGGGAGGTGAAAAACTGTTTTTT. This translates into CASSFTGGGEKLFF.

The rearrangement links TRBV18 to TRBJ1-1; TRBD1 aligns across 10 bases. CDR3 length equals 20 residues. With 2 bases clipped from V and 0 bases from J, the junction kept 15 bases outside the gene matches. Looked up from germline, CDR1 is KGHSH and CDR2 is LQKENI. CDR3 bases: TGTGCCAGCTCACCAGGGACAGGGGATCGTCTCTACACGATGAACACTGAAGCTTTCTTT. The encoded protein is CASSPGTGDRLYTMNTEAFF. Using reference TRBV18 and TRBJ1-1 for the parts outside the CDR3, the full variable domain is NAGVMQNPRHLVRRRGQEARLRCSPMKGHSHVYWYRQLPEEGLKFMVYLQKENIIDESGMPKERFSAEFPKEGPSILRIQQVVRGDSAAYFCASSPGTGDRLYTMNTEAFFGQGTRLTVV.

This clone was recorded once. Here the CDR3 reads CARSLARLAGATYEQYF. CDR3 DNA sequence: TGTGCCAGAAGCTTGGCCAGGCTAGCGGGGGCAACCTACGAGCAGTACTTC. The V call is TRBV5-3, the J call TRBJ2-7, with 10 nucleotides matching TRBD2. TRBV5-3 is labeled an ORF, and its function is uncertain. The CDR3 runs 17 residues. Unmatched junction bases numbered 8, after V lost 0 bases and J lost 2 bases.

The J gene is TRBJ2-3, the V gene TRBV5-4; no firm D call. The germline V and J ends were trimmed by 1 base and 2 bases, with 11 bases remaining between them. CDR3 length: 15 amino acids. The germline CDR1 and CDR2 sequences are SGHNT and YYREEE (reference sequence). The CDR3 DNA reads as TGTGCCAGCAGCTTGAGTACAAATCCCACAGATACGCAGTATTTT. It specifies CASSLSTNPTDTQYF. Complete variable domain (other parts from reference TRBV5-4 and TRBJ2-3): ETGVTQSPTHLIKTRGQQVTLRCSSQSGHNTVSWYQQALGQGPQFIFQYYREEENGRGNFPPRFSGLQFPNYSSELNVNALELDDSALYLCASSLSTNPTDTQYFGPGTRLTVL.

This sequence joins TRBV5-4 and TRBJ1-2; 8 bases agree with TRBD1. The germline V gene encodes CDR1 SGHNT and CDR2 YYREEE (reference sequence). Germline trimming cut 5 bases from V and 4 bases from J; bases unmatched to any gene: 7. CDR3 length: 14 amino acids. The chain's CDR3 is CASRQTGGTYGYTF. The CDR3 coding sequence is TGTGCCAGCAGACAAACAGGGGGAACCTATGGCTACACCTTC. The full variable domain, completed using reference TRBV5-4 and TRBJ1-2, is ETGVTQSPTHLIKTRGQQVTLRCSSQSGHNTVSWYQQALGQGPQFIFQYYREEENGRGNFPPRFSGLQFPNYSSELNVNALELDDSALYLCASRQTGGTYGYTFGSGTRLTVV.

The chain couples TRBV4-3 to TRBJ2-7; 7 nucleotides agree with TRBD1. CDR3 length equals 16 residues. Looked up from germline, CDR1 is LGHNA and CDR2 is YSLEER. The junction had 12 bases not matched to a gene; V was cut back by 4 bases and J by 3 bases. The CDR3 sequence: CASSPTPDRLVYEQYF. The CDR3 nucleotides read TGCGCCAGCAGCCCAACCCCGGACAGGTTAGTCTACGAGCAGTACTTC.

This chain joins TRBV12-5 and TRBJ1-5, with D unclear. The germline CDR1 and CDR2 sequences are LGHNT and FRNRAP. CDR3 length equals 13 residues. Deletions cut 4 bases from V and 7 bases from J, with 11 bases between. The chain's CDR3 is CASGSGPRQPQHF. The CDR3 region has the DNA TGTGCTAGTGGTTCCGGTCCTCGACAGCCCCAGCATTTT.

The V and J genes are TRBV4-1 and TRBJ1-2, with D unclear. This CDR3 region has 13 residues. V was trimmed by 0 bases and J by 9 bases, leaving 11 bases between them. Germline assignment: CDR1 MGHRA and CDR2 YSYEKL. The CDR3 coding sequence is TGCGCCAGCAGCCAAGATCTTGTCGGGAGCTACACCTTC. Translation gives CASSQDLVGSYTF.

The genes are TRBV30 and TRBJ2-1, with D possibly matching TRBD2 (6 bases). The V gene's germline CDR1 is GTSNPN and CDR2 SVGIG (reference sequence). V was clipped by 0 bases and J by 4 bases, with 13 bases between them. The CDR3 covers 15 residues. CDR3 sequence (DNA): TGTGCCTGGAGTGTACTCGTGGGGGGATACAATGAGCAGTTCTTC. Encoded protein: CAWSVLVGGYNEQFF.

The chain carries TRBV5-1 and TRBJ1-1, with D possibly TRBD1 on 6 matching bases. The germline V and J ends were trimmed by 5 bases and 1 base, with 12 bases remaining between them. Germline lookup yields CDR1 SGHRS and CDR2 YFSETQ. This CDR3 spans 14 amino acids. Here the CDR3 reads CASSLTGTNTEAFF. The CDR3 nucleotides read TGCGCCAGCAGTCTCACAGGGACGAACACTGAAGCTTTCTTT.